This T cell receptor (beta chain) stems from a study of cytomegalovirus exposure and HLA in healthy donors. Study-level results: Earlier results showed most TCR beta V segments being productive about 90% or about 30% of the time. Cytomegalovirus-associated status was assigned to 150 or so TCR beta chains. There was a cluster of highly shared sequence variants that was likely a sequencing artifact.

The study ran its PCR with 60 Vbeta and 13 Jbeta primers. Clones were read by immunoSEQ multiplex PCR, and TCRdb kept only the in-frame ones, dropping some. The table records just over 95,000 clones, roughly 79% of them present only once. Comment on this clone: Its antigen is not known.

The material sequenced was PBMCs. This TCR was recovered from a woman aged 40 to 50 in good health and CMV-seronegative.

The CDR3 bases are TGTGCCAGTAGTACCCAAAAAGGGACAGGGGAGTACTTC. This encodes CASSTQKGTGEYF. The chain employs TRBV19 and TRBJ2-5; 10 bases are shared with TRBD1. The junction had 8 bases not matched to a gene; V was cut back by 4 bases and J by 12 bases. Germline CDR1 is LNHDA and CDR2 is SQIVND (reference sequence). The CDR3 runs 13 residues.